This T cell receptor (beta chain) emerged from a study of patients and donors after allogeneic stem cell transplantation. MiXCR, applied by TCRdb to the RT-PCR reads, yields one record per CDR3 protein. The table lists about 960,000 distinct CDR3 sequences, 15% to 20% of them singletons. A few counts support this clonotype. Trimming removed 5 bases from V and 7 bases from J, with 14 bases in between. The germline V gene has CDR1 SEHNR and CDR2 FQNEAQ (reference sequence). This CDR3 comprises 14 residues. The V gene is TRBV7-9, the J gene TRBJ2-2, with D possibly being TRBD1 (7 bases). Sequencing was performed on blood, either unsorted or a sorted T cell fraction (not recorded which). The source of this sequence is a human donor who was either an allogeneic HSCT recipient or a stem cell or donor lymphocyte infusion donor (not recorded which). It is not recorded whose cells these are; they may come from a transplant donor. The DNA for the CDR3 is TGTGCCAGCAGCCCAACAGGGGAGGACGGGGAGCTGTTTTTT. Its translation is CASSPTGEDGELFF.